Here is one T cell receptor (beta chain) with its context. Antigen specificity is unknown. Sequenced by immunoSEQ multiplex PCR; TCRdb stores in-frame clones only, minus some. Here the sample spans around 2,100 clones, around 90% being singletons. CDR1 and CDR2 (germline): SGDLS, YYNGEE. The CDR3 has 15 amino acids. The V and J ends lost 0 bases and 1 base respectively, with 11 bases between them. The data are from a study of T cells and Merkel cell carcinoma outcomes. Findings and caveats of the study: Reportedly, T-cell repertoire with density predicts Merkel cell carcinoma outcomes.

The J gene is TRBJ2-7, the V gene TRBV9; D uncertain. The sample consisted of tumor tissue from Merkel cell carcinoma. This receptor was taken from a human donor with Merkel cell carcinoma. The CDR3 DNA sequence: TGTGCCAGCAGCGTAGGAGTGGGCGGATCCTACGAGCAGTACTTC. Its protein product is CASSVGVGGSYEQYF.